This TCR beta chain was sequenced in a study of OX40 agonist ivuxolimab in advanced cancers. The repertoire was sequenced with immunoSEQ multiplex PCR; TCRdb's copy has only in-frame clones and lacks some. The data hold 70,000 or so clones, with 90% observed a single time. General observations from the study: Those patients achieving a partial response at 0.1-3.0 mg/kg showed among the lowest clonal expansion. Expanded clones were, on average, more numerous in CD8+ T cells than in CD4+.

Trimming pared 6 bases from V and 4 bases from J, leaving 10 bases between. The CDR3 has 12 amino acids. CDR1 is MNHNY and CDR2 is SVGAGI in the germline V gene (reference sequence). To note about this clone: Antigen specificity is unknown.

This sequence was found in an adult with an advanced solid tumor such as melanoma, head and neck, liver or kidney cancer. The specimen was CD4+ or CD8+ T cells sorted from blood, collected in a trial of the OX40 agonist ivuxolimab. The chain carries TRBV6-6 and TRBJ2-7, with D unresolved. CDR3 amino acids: CASSPMAYEQYF. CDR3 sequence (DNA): TGTGCCAGCAGCCCCATGGCTTACGAGCAGTACTTC.